This is a list of T cell receptor beta chains from one sample in a study of tumor and adjacent non-tumor tissue in lung cancer. One entry per CDR3 protein results from TCRdb running MiXCR on the multiplex PCR reads. The sample consists of 220,000 or so distinct CDR3 sequences, less than 80% of them appearing once. The sequenced sample consisted of lung tumor tissue. These receptors came from a man between 60 and 70 years old with non-small cell lung cancer. CDR3s include the opening cysteine and the closing phenylalanine or tryptophan. Fields, in order: V gene, D gene, clone size, J gene, CDR3 DNA, CDR3 protein. A D gene is named only where the DNA matches it firmly. A clone size is listed for some rows: how often the clone was seen (once, few, many), or a class if it is expanded.

V gene: TRBV6-6; D gene: NA; clone size: many; J gene: TRBJ2-3; CDR3 DNA: TGTGCCAGCAGTTACTCTTGGGGGGATACGCAGTATTTT; CDR3 protein: CASSYSWGDTQYF
V gene: TRBV6-6; D gene: NA; clone size: NA; J gene: TRBJ2-1; CDR3 DNA: TGTGCCAGTAGTTACGAAGTGGCGAGCTCCTACAATGAGCGGTTCTTC; CDR3 protein: CASSYEVASSYNERFF
V gene: TRBV18; D gene: NA; clone size: once; J gene: TRBJ2-1; CDR3 DNA: TGTGCCAGCTCGTTAGCGTATATCTCCTACAATGAGCAGTTCTTC; CDR3 protein: CASSLAYISYNEQFF
V gene: TRBV20-1; D gene: TRBD2; clone size: NA; J gene: TRBJ2-5; CDR3 DNA: TGCAGTGCTAGAGGTCTTACTAGCGGGGGCCGTACCAAAGAGACCCAGTACTTC; CDR3 protein: CSARGLTSGGRTKETQYF
V gene: TRBV6-6; D gene: TRBD1; clone size: NA; J gene: TRBJ1-2; CDR3 DNA: TGTGCCAGCAGTTACAAGACAGGGCACAAGTATGGCTACACCTTC; CDR3 protein: CASSYKTGHKYGYTF
V gene: TRBV10-2; D gene: NA; clone size: many; J gene: TRBJ1-1; CDR3 DNA: TGCGCCAGCAGTGGATCGGGCAGCCTTGTGGCTGAAGCTTTCTTT; CDR3 protein: CASSGSGSLVAEAFF
V gene: TRBV20-1; D gene: TRBD1; clone size: NA; J gene: TRBJ2-2; CDR3 DNA: TGCAGTGCGGGGGACAGGGGGATCACCGGGGAGCTGTTTTTT; CDR3 protein: CSAGDRGITGELFF
V gene: TRBV4-2; D gene: TRBD2; clone size: NA; J gene: TRBJ2-7; CDR3 DNA: TGTACCAGCAGCCAGGACCGGCACCCCACTAGCGGGTGGACCTACGAGCAGTACTTC; CDR3 protein: CTSSQDRHPTSGWTYEQYF
V gene: TRBV11-3; D gene: NA; clone size: NA; J gene: TRBJ2-6; CDR3 DNA: TGTGCCAGCAGCTCAGTTGGACAGACCTCTGGGGCCAACGTCCTGGCTTTC; CDR3 protein: CASSSVGQTSGANVLAF
V gene: TRBV11-3; D gene: NA; clone size: NA; J gene: TRBJ2-3; CDR3 DNA: TGTGCCAGCGGTTTCAGACTAGAGGGGGTCACAGATACGCAGTATTTT; CDR3 protein: CASGFRLEGVTDTQYF
V gene: TRBV20-1; D gene: NA; clone size: NA; J gene: TRBJ2-2; CDR3 DNA: TGCAGTGCCGTGGCGGGGAACACCGGGGAGCTGTTTTTT; CDR3 protein: CSAVAGNTGELFF
V gene: TRBV12-3/TRBV12-4; D gene: NA; clone size: NA; J gene: TRBJ1-2; CDR3 DNA: TGTGCCAGCAAAGGACTGGTCTCCAAGTATGGCTACACCTTC; CDR3 protein: CASKGLVSKYGYTF
V gene: TRBV6-5; D gene: TRBD2; clone size: NA; J gene: TRBJ2-5; CDR3 DNA: TGTTCCAACAGTGATGCCGGGACCGCGGGGGTCCAGTACTTC; CDR3 protein: CSNSDAGTAGVQYF
V gene: TRBV6-1; D gene: NA; clone size: NA; J gene: TRBJ1-2; CDR3 DNA: TGTGCCAGTAGTGAAGCGCGGGGTAGGAGTGGCTATGTCTACACCTTC; CDR3 protein: CASSEARGRSGYVYTF
V gene: TRBV19; D gene: TRBD2; clone size: NA; J gene: TRBJ2-1; CDR3 DNA: TGTGCCTCCCAAGAGACTAGCGGGACCCCAGGTTACAATGAGCAGTTCTTC; CDR3 protein: CASQETSGTPGYNEQFF
V gene: TRBV5-4; D gene: NA; clone size: many; J gene: TRBJ2-5; CDR3 DNA: TGTGCCAGCAGCCCCCCGTGGGGTAAAGAGACCCAGTACTTC; CDR3 protein: CASSPPWGKETQYF
V gene: TRBV4-3; D gene: NA; clone size: many; J gene: TRBJ1-1; CDR3 DNA: TGTGCCAGCAGCTTAGTTGAGAACACTGAAGCTTTCTTT; CDR3 protein: CASSLVENTEAFF